These 31 T cell receptor beta chains were sequenced from one sample in a study of blood T cell repertoires in COVID-19. The method was immunoSEQ multiplex PCR; TCRdb's version includes in-frame clones alone and lacks a portion of them. Found here are 350,000 or so clones, 90% of them singletons; the top ten hold 6.5%. The sample taken for sequencing was peripheral blood. The receptors were gathered from a man aged 18 to 30 with active or convalescent COVID-19.

This clone has just a few counts. The chain has TRBV19 and TRBJ2-1; the match to TRBD1 covers 7 bases. Germline lookup yields CDR1 LNHDA and CDR2 SQIVND (reference sequence). After removal of 5 bases from V and 6 bases from J, the junction contained 4 bases not matched to a gene. There are 13 residues in the CDR3. The CDR3 nucleotides read TGTGCCAGTAGTTCTGGGACAGTCAATGAGCAGTTCTTC. Translated, it gives CASSSGTVNEQFF.

The chain combines TRBV19 with TRBJ2-3; the D gene is possibly TRBD1 (5 bases). This CDR3 region has 13 residues. Germline V lookup: CDR1 LNHDA, CDR2 SQIVND (reference sequence). Trimming shortened V by 4 bases and J by 2 bases, and 7 bases separated the two germline ends. CDR3 DNA: TGTGCCAGTAGTAAAGGGGACACAGATACGCAGTATTTT. Its translation is CASSKGDTDTQYF.

The chain joins TRBV10-2 to TRBJ2-7, with D perhaps matching TRBD1 (5 bases). V was pared by 0 bases and J by 4 bases, with 19 bases between. The CDR3 covers 17 residues. Looked up from germline, CDR1 is WSHSY and CDR2 is SAAADI. The CDR3 reads CASSESGLAGLSYEQYF. In nucleotides, the CDR3 is TGCGCCAGCAGTGAGTCAGGTTTGGCAGGGCTGTCGTACGAGCAGTACTTC.

This clone was picked up one time. The chain recombines TRBV2 with TRBJ1-2, with D tentatively TRBD1 (6 bases). This CDR3 comprises 15 residues. The V and J ends lost 3 bases and 3 bases respectively, with 14 bases between them. Germline lookup yields CDR1 SNHLY and CDR2 FYNNEI. Here the CDR3 DNA reads TGTGCCAGCAGTGAGAAGGGGGAAAGTTACTATGGCTACACCTTC. Residues: CASSEKGESYYGYTF.

V gene TRBV29-1 combines with J gene TRBJ1-1; D not resolved. The CDR3 loop spans 17 amino acids. The V end lost 3 bases, the J end lost 1 base, and 21 bases lay between the germline ends. Germline CDR1 and CDR2: SQVTM and ANQGSEA. CDR3 nucleotide sequence: TGCAGCGTTGACAGGACTCTTCCCCGCTCAGCGAACACTGAAGCTTTCTTT. Protein product: CSVDRTLPRSANTEAFF. Looking up the rest from reference TRBV29-1 and TRBJ1-1 gives the full variable domain: SAVISQKPSRDICQRGTSLTIQCQVDSQVTMMFWYRQQPGQSLTLIATANQGSEATYESGFVIDKFPISRPNLTFSTLTVSNMSPEDSSIYLCSVDRTLPRSANTEAFFGQGTRLTVV.

This clone was seen at least ten times. The chain carries TRBV11-1 and TRBJ2-2; 7 nucleotides line up with TRBD1. CDR3 length: 15 amino acids. Looked up from germline, CDR1 is SGHAT and CDR2 is FQDESV (reference sequence). Unmatched junction bases numbered 3, after V lost 5 bases and J lost 0 bases. The CDR3 is CASSQTGPNTGELFF. The CDR3, as DNA: TGTGCCAGCAGCCAGACAGGGCCGAACACCGGGGAGCTGTTTTTT.

The genes are TRBV6-5 and TRBJ2-7, with TRBD2 matching 7 bases. From germline, CDR1 is MNHEY and CDR2 SVGAGI. The CDR3 has 14 residues. With 6 bases clipped from V and 3 bases from J, the junction kept 8 bases outside the gene matches. CDR3 sequence (DNA): TGTGCCAGCAGCCGAGGACTAGTCTACTACGAGCAGTACTTC. This sequence encodes CASSRGLVYYEQYF.

This clone was seen only a few times. The gene calls are TRBV30 and TRBJ2-7, with 11 nucleotides matching TRBD2. Looked up from germline, CDR1 is GTSNPN and CDR2 is SVGIG (reference sequence). J lost 6 bases, V lost 8 bases, and 18 bases had no gene match. The CDR3 contains 16 residues. CDR3 bases: TGTGCCCGGACTACGGCTAGCGGGAGGTCTACAGGCGAGCAGTACTTC. Translating gives CARTTASGRSTGEQYF.

This clone was seen a few times. The chain carries TRBV24-1 and TRBJ1-5; no clear D. The CDR3 consists of 16 residues. Germline V gene sequence: CDR1 KGHDR, CDR2 SFDVKD. Trimming pared 0 bases from V and 2 bases from J, leaving 10 bases between. The CDR3 region has the DNA TGTGCCACCAGTGATTTGCGGCGAGGAGGCAATCAGCCCCAGCATTTT. This translates into CATSDLRRGGNQPQHF.

V is TRBV11-2 and J is TRBJ1-1; D gene unclear. The V gene's germline CDR1 is SGHAT and CDR2 FQNNGV. CDR3 length: 13 amino acids. V shed 1 base and J shed 8 bases, with 11 bases lying between them. CDR3 nucleotide sequence: TGTGCCAGCAGCTTAGGTCCGTGGGAGGAAGCTTTCTTT. It encodes CASSLGPWEEAFF.

The genes are TRBV2 and TRBJ1-3, with TRBD1 as a possible D gene (5 bases). CDR1 is SNHLY, CDR2 FYNNEI, per germline. Trimming removed 9 bases from V and 0 bases from J, with 12 bases in between. This CDR3 contains 14 residues. The CDR3, as DNA: TGTGCCAGTACCGACAGTGCCTCTGGAAACACCATATATTTT. The encoded protein is CASTDSASGNTIYF.

This clone was recorded once. The chain recombines TRBV10-2 with TRBJ2-7; no clear D. From germline, CDR1 is WSHSY and CDR2 SAAADI. V lost 0 bases to trimming and J lost 6 bases, with 6 bases between them. This CDR3 is 12 amino acids long. CDR3 DNA sequence: TGCGCCAGCAGTGAGTCCCTCTTCGAGCAGTACTTC. As protein: CASSESLFEQYF.

The V call is TRBV4-3, the J call TRBJ1-4; the D gene is possibly TRBD1 (5 bases). CDR1 is LGHNA and CDR2 is YSLEER in the germline V gene. There are 17 residues in the CDR3. V was trimmed by 1 base and J by 6 bases, leaving 18 bases between them. CDR3 sequence (DNA): TGCGCCAGCAGCCAAGGCCCTAGTGCACAGGTCTATGAAAAACTGTTTTTT. Amino acids: CASSQGPSAQVYEKLFF.

The rearrangement uses TRBV19 and TRBJ1-3; D remains unclear. The CDR3 length is 12 residues. CDR1 is LNHDA, CDR2 SQIVND, per germline (reference sequence). Trimming took off 3 bases at V and 6 bases at J, with 6 bases between the two ends. CDR3 region: CASSIRENTIYF. In DNA form, the CDR3 reads TGTGCCAGTAGTATCCGGGAAAACACCATATATTTT.

This chain joins TRBV15 and TRBJ2-7; 7 positions match TRBD1. Germline CDR1 LNHNV, CDR2 YYDKDF (reference sequence). The CDR3 extends over 16 amino acids. V dropped 5 bases and J dropped 2; count of bases not matched to a gene: 12. This CDR3 reads CATSRFPGTDAYEQYF. The CDR3 DNA sequence: TGTGCCACCAGCCGCTTCCCCGGGACAGATGCCTACGAGCAGTACTTC.

The chain uses TRBV28 and TRBJ2-7; 8 bases line up with TRBD2. Unmatched junction bases numbered 10, after V lost 8 bases and J lost 7 bases. The CDR3 sequence is 13 residues long. Germline V lookup: CDR1 MDHEN, CDR2 SYDVKM. The CDR3 nucleotides read TGTGCCAGCTCCCCCGGGAGGGTTCGGGAGCAGTACTTC. This translates into CASSPGRVREQYF.

The chain has TRBV13 and TRBJ2-1; TRBD2 matches at 12 bases. The CDR3 spans 16 residues. The germline V gene has CDR1 PRHDT and CDR2 FYEKMQ (reference sequence). The V segment lost 5 bases and the J segment 6 bases; nucleotides outside the gene matches: 8. CDR3 sequence: CASSPRASGRVNEQFF. The CDR3 coding sequence is TGTGCCAGCAGCCCTAGGGCTAGCGGGAGGGTCAATGAGCAGTTCTTC. Complete variable domain (other parts from reference TRBV13 and TRBJ2-1): AAGVIQSPRHLIKEKRETATLKCYPIPRHDTVYWYQQGPGQDPQFLISFYEKMQSDKGSIPDRFSAQQFSDYHSELNMSSLELGDSALYFCASSPRASGRVNEQFFGPGTRLTVL.

The J gene is TRBJ1-2, the V gene TRBV30, with D unresolved. Trimming removed 3 bases at V and 7 bases at J, with 18 bases between. Germline CDR1 and CDR2: GTSNPN and SVGIG (reference sequence). This CDR3 is 14 amino acids long. The CDR3 DNA reads TGTGCCTGGAGCGGTACGCGGAGGCTAGTTGGCTACACCTTC. Protein: CAWSGTRRLVGYTF.

The chain has TRBV9 and TRBJ2-7; D may be TRBD1 (5 bases). The ends were cut back, 3 bases at V and 4 bases at J, with 8 bases in the middle. Germline-derived CDR1 and CDR2 are SGDLS and YYNGEE. This CDR3 is 12 amino acids long. In DNA, the CDR3 is TGTGCCAGCAGCGGACAGACGTACGAGCAGTACTTC. This codes for CASSGQTYEQYF.

The V call is TRBV27, the J call TRBJ1-1; a possible D gene is TRBD1 (5 bases). CDR3 length equals 14 residues. Deletions cut 4 bases from V and 4 bases from J, with 13 bases between. Per germline, CDR1 MNHEY and CDR2 SMNVEV (reference sequence). The DNA of the CDR3 is TGTGCCAGCAGTTGGTCGTACGGGGGCACTGAAGCTTTCTTT. This encodes CASSWSYGGTEAFF.

The chain carries TRBV19 and TRBJ1-5; D gene unclear. CDR1 LNHDA and CDR2 SQIVND come from the germline V gene (reference sequence). The length of the CDR3 is 13 residues. The ends were cut back, 5 bases at V and 7 bases at J, with 12 bases in the middle. The CDR3 here is CASSLEATQPQHF. The CDR3 DNA sequence: TGTGCCAGTAGTCTGGAGGCGACGCAGCCCCAGCATTTT.

On this clone itself: Other nucleotide sequences in the sample specify the same CDR3. The chain uses TRBV11-3 and TRBJ2-2, with D possibly being TRBD2 (5 bases). CDR1 SGHNT and CDR2 YENEEA come from the germline V gene. This CDR3 is 13 amino acids long. Between the trimmed V and J ends, which lost 5 bases and 4 bases, there was a span of 8 bases. CDR3 amino acids: CASSPRGTGELFF. The CDR3 DNA reads TGTGCCAGCAGCCCTCGGGGCACCGGGGAGCTGTTTTTT.

V and J are TRBV24-1 and TRBJ2-2, with 9 positions matching TRBD1. Unmatched junction bases numbered 8, after V lost 0 bases and J lost 4 bases. Germline CDR1 reads KGHDR; CDR2 reads SFDVKD. The CDR3 is 18 residues long. This CDR3 reads CATSDLIQGAGFTGELFF. The CDR3, as DNA: TGTGCCACCAGTGATTTGATACAGGGGGCTGGGTTCACCGGGGAGCTGTTTTTT.

About this clone: An end of the junction does not agree with germline; a read error may underlie this. This chain uses TRBV9 with TRBJ2-6; a weak D match, TRBD1 (5 bases). The CDR3 has 15 amino acids. Germline V gene sequence: CDR1 SGDLS, CDR2 YYNGEE. The CDR3 bases are TGTGCCAGCAGCCGACAGAGCTCTGGGGCCAACGTGCTGACTTTC. This codes for CASSRQSSGANVLTF.

The V gene is TRBV19, the J gene TRBJ1-5; 7 bases align to TRBD1. The CDR3 extends over 13 amino acids. The germline gives CDR1 LNHDA, CDR2 SQIVND (reference sequence). With 6 bases clipped from V and 3 bases from J, the junction kept 2 bases outside the gene matches. The CDR3 nucleotides are TGTGCCAGTAGGGGACAGTTCAATCAGCCCCAGCATTTT. It encodes CASRGQFNQPQHF.

Only a few counts were recorded for this clone. The chain is built from TRBV7-8 and TRBJ1-5, with 9 nucleotides matching TRBD1. V was clipped by 1 base and J by 7 bases; unmatched bases: 2. The CDR3 length is 14 residues. Germline lookup yields CDR1 SGHVS and CDR2 FQNEAQ. The chain's CDR3 is CASSLEDRGQPQHF. CDR3 in DNA: TGTGCCAGCAGCTTAGAAGACAGGGGGCAGCCCCAGCATTTT.

V and J are TRBV3-1 (or the pseudogene TRBV3-2) and TRBJ1-2; tentatively, D is TRBD1 (5 bases). The CDR3 runs 15 residues. Deletions cut 4 bases from V and 4 bases from J, with 16 bases between. The germline V gene has CDR1 LGHDT and CDR2 YNNKEL (reference sequence). CDR3 nucleotides: TGTGCCAGCAGCCGAGGTGGCGGACAATTCTATGGCTACACCTTC. This translates into CASSRGGGQFYGYTF.

The chain has TRBV9 and TRBJ2-1; 11 bases are shared with TRBD2. Germline V CDR1 and CDR2: SGDLS, YYNGEE. With 6 bases clipped from V and 4 bases from J, the junction kept 12 bases outside the gene matches. CDR3 length: 17 residues. The CDR3 sequence: CASTLNRLAGPYNEQFF. The CDR3 region has the DNA TGTGCCAGCACCCTAAACCGACTAGCGGGACCATACAATGAGCAGTTCTTC. Looking up the rest from reference TRBV9 and TRBJ2-1 gives the full variable domain: DSGVTQTPKHLITATGQRVTLRCSPRSGDLSVYWYQQSLDQGLQFLIQYYNGEERAKGNILERFSAQQFPDLHSELNLSSLELGDSALYFCASTLNRLAGPYNEQFFGPGTRLTVL.

The chain has TRBV30 and TRBJ2-6; D unclear. Trimming cost V 0 bases and J 0 bases, with 6 bases left between them. Looked up from germline, CDR1 is GTSNPN and CDR2 is SVGIG (reference sequence). The CDR3 consists of 15 residues. The CDR3 DNA reads as TGTGCCTGGAGTGTTTCCCTCTCTGGGGCCAACGTCCTGACTTTC. Translating gives CAWSVSLSGANVLTF.

This rearrangement joins TRBV7-2 to TRBJ1-2; D gene unclear. The CDR3 has 15 residues. The V gene's germline CDR1 is SGHTA and CDR2 FQGNSA. V was trimmed by 0 bases and J by 0 bases, leaving 8 bases between them. CDR3: CASSLAHGANYGYTF. The DNA for the CDR3 is TGTGCCAGCAGCTTAGCGCACGGGGCTAACTATGGCTACACCTTC.

In its sample, this clone was seen once. Relative to the germline gene, one junction end is altered; a read error may explain this. The CDR3: CASSFSIGNEQYF. Written as DNA, the CDR3 is TGTGCTAGCAGCTTCTCTATCGGGAACGAGCAGTACTTC. The rearrangement joins TRBV7-7 to TRBJ2-7; possibly TRBD2 for D (5 bases). The CDR3 extends over 13 amino acids. Per germline, CDR1 SSHAT and CDR2 FNYEAQ (reference sequence).